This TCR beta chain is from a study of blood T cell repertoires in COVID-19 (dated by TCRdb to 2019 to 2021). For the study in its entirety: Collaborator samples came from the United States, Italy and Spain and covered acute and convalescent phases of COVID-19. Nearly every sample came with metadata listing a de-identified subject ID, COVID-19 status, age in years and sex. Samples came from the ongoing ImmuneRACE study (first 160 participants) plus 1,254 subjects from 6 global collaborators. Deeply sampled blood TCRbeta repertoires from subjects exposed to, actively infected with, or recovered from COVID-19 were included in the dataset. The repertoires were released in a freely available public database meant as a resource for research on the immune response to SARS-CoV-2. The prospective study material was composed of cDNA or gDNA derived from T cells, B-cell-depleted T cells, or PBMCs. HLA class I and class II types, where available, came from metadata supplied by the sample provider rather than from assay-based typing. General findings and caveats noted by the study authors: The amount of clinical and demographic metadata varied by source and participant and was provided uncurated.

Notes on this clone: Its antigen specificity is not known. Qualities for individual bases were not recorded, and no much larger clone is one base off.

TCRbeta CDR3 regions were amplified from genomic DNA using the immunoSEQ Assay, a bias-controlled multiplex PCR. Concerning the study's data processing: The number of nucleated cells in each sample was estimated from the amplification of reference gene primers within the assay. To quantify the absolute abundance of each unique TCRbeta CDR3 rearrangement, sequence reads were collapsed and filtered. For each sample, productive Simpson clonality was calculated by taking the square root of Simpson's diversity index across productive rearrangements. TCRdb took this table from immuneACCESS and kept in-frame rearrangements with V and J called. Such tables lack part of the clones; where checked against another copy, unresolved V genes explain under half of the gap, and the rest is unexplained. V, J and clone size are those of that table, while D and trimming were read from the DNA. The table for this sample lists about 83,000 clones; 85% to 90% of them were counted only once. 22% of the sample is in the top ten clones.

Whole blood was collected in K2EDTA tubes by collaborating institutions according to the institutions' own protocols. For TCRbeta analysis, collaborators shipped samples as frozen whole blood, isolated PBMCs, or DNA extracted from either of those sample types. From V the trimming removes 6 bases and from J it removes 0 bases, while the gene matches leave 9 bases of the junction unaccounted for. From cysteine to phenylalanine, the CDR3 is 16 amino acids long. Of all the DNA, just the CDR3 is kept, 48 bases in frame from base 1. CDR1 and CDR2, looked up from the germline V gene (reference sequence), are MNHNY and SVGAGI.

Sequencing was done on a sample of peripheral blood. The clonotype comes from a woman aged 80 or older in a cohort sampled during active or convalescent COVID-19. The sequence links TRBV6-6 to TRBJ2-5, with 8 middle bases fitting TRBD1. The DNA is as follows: TGTGCCAGCAGGCCTTACAGGGGGGTAGACCAAGAGACCCAGTACTTC. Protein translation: CASRPYRGVDQETQYF.